This entry features one TCR beta chain sequence. PCR amplification relied on 60 Vbeta primers (plus 13 Jbeta primers). Data came from immunoSEQ multiplex PCR; TCRdb stores just in-frame clones and leaves some out. In the table there are 160,000 or so clones, roughly 79% of which are singletons. This entry is derived from a study of cytomegalovirus exposure and HLA in healthy donors. Germline CDR1 SGHRS, CDR2 YFSETQ. This CDR3 has 15 residues. The trim removed 3 bases at V and 1 base at J, leaving 6 bases unmatched. What was sequenced was PBMCs. The rearrangement joins TRBV5-1 to TRBJ2-5; TRBD1 agrees at 7 bases. This clonotype was sampled from a middle-aged man in good health and CMV-seropositive. The CDR3 spells CASSWLGTAQETQYF. CDR3 nucleotides: TGCGCCAGCAGCTGGCTAGGGACAGCCCAAGAGACCCAGTACTTC.